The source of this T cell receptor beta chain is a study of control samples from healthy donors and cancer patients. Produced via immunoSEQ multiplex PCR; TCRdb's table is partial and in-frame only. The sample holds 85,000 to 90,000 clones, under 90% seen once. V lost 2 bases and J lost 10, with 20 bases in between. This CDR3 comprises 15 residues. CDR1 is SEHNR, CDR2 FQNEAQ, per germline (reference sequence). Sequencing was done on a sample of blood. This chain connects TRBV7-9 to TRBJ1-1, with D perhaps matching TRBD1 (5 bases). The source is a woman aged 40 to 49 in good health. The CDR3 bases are TGTGCCAGCAGCTTAAGGGACGCCCGCGCCATGGGAGCTTTCTTT. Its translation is CASSLRDARAMGAFF.